This T cell receptor beta chain was documented in a study of brain T cells in children with intractable seizures. TCRdb keeps only in-frame clones here, not all; method: immunoSEQ multiplex PCR. The sample records about 76,000 clones, 85% to 95% being singletons. Surgery cases with the highest brain T cell transcript signatures were chosen for sequencing. V lost 2 bases and J 5 bases, leaving 7 bases between the germline ends. CDR3 length: 13 residues. Germline-derived CDR1 and CDR2 are KGHDR and SFDVKD. The TCR comes from a boy younger than two with tuberous sclerosis and intractable seizures. The chain is built from TRBV24-1 and TRBJ2-3; D unclear. The sample in question was peripheral blood, obtained at surgery. DNA for the CDR3: TGTGCCACCAGTGATTCGGTGGGAGATACGCAGTATTTT. Amino acids: CATSDSVGDTQYF.